This record looks at one TCR beta chain sequence and its context. The table came from immunoSEQ multiplex PCR; TCRdb's copy has only in-frame clones and leaves some out. Seen here are about 53,000 clones, 80% to 95% observed once, and the top ten hold around 0.5%. The CDR3 spans 18 residues. The V and J ends lost 0 bases and 1 base respectively, with 18 bases between them. The data derive from a study of T cell changes during pregnancy in multiple sclerosis. The source material was CD4+ T cells from peripheral blood mononuclear cells, sampled in the third trimester of pregnancy. The chain carries TRBV6-7 and TRBJ1-1; D gene unclear. TRBV6-7 has ORF status, its function being uncertain. The receptor's source is a female donor with multiple sclerosis, enrolled in a pregnancy study. CDR3 in DNA: TGTGCCAGCAGTTACTCGGGTGAGATCGGGGTCGGGAACACTGAAGCTTTCTTT. It is translated as CASSYSGEIGVGNTEAFF.